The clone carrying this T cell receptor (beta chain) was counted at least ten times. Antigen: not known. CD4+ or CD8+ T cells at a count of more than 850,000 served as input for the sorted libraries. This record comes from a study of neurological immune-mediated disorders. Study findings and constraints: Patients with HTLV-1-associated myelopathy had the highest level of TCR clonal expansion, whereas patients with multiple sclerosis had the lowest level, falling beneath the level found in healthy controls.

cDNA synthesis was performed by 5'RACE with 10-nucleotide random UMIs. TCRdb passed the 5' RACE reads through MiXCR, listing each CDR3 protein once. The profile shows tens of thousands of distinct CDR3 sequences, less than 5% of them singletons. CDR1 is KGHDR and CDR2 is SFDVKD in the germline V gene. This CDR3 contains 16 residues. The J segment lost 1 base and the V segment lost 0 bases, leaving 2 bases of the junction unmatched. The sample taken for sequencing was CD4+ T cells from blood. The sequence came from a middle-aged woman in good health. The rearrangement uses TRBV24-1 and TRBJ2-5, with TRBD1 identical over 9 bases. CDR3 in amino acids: CATSDLGQGPQETQYF. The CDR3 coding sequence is TGTGCCACCAGTGATTTGGGACAGGGGCCCCAAGAGACCCAGTACTTC.